A selection of T cell receptor beta chains follows, all from one sample in a study of blood T cell repertoires in COVID-19. Only in-frame clones appear in the TCRdb table, and some are missing; sequencing was by immunoSEQ multiplex PCR. The sample consists of fewer than 200,000 clones, approximately 90% of them appearing once. Sequencing was done on a sample of peripheral blood. These TCRs come from a man over 45 who had recovered from COVID-19. The CDR3 runs from the conserved cysteine through the conserved F or W. Fields, in order: D gene, CDR3 length, V gene, J gene, CDR3 protein, CDR3 DNA. D genes are given only for firm matches.

TRBD1	13	TRBV19	TRBJ1-2	CASQTGGNYGYTF	TGTGCCAGTCAGACAGGGGGAAACTATGGCTACACCTTC
NA	14	TRBV7-9	TRBJ1-4	CASSDRETNEKLFF	TGTGCCAGCAGCGACCGGGAAACGAATGAAAAACTGTTTTTT
NA	14	TRBV27	TRBJ2-1	CASSLGEVYNEQFF	TGTGCCAGCAGTTTAGGCGAGGTTTACAATGAGCAGTTCTTC
TRBD1	15	TRBV5-4	TRBJ1-5	CASSSGTGLNQPQHF	TGTGCCAGCAGCTCCGGGACAGGGCTTAATCAGCCCCAGCATTTT
NA	15	TRBV9	TRBJ1-3	CASSGSGAYGNTIYF	TGTGCCAGCAGCGGGTCAGGGGCGTACGGAAACACCATATATTTT
NA	13	TRBV5-5	TRBJ2-6	CASSLPGANVLTF	TGTGCCAGCAGCCTCCCGGGAGCCAACGTCCTGACTTTC
TRBD1	15	TRBV5-4	TRBJ1-2	CASSFPGTGNYGYTF	TGTGCCAGCAGCTTTCCCGGGACAGGGAACTATGGCTACACCTTC
TRBD1	17	TRBV5-1	TRBJ1-3	CASSLLRTGGDQNTIYF	TGCGCCAGCAGCTTGCTCCGGACAGGGGGTGATCAAAACACCATATATTTT
TRBD1	12	TRBV30	TRBJ2-7	CAWGQGPYEQYF	TGTGCCTGGGGACAGGGCCCCTACGAGCAGTACTTC
TRBD1	14	TRBV2	TRBJ1-5	CASSGTGRNQPQHF	TGTGCCAGCAGTGGGACAGGGCGCAATCAGCCCCAGCATTTT
TRBD1	14	TRBV7-2	TRBJ2-2	CASSPRGIPGELFF	TGTGCCAGCAGCCCCAGGGGGATCCCCGGGGAGCTGTTTTTT